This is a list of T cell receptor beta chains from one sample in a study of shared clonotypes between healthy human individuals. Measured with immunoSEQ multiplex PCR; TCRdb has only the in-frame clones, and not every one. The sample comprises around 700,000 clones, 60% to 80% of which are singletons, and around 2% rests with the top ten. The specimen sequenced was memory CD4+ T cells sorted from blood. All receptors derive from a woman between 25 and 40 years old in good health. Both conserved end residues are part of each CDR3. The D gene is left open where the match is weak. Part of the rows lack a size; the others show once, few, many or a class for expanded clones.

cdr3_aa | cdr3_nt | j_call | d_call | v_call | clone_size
CASSPGAGIAYEQYF | TGTGCCAGCAGCCCCGGGGCGGGGATTGCCTACGAGCAGTACTTC | TRBJ2-7 | - | TRBV9 | few
CASTLGWSGANVLTF | TGCGCCAGCACCCTTGGGTGGTCTGGGGCCAACGTCCTGACTTTC | TRBJ2-6 | - | TRBV5-1 | -
CASSNIQGNTEAFF | TGTGCCAGCAGTAACATACAGGGTAACACTGAAGCTTTCTTT | TRBJ1-1 | - | TRBV6-1 | few
CASSPTTGGGYTF | TGTGCCAGCAGTCCTACGACAGGGGGTGGCTACACCTTC | TRBJ1-2 | TRBD1 | TRBV28 | few
CASSPTGEYEQYF | TGTGCCAGCAGTCCGACAGGGGAGTACGAGCAGTACTTC | TRBJ2-7 | TRBD1 | TRBV11-2 | -
CASSSPHTGLNTEAFF | TGTGCCAGCAGCTCCCCACACACAGGGCTCAACACTGAAGCTTTCTTT | TRBJ1-1 | - | TRBV7-8 | -
CASSGVGGGQPQHF | TGTGCCAGCAGCGGGGTAGGGGGCGGTCAGCCCCAGCATTTT | TRBJ1-5 | TRBD1 | TRBV25-1 | few
CASKRYEQYF | TGTGCCAGCAAGAGATACGAGCAGTACTTC | TRBJ2-7 | - | TRBV2 | -
CASSSPRTDRGQEQFF | TGTGCCAGCAGTTCCCCCAGGACAGACAGGGGGCAAGAGCAGTTCTTC | TRBJ2-1 | TRBD1 | TRBV6-6 | few
CASSMATETHGYTF | TGCGCCAGCAGCATGGCAACAGAAACACATGGCTACACCTTC | TRBJ1-2 | - | TRBV5-1 | few
CASSLDLTLLRGDTQYF | TGCGCCAGCAGCTTGGATTTAACGCTCCTTCGTGGAGATACGCAGTATTTT | TRBJ2-3 | - | TRBV5-1 | -
CASSLESNQPQHF | TGTGCCAGCAGCTTGGAGAGCAATCAGCCCCAGCATTTT | TRBJ1-5 | - | TRBV11-2 | -
CASSRPARDIKREQYF | TGCGCCAGCAGCCGACCCGCCCGGGATATCAAAAGGGAGCAGTACTTC | TRBJ2-7 | - | TRBV4-3 | -
CASDPDTGPGTDTQYF | TGCGCCAGTGACCCTGATACAGGACCCGGCACAGATACGCAGTATTTT | TRBJ2-3 | - | TRBV10-2 | -
CASSYTGQSAEAFF | TGTGCCAGCAGTTACACAGGGCAGTCGGCTGAAGCTTTCTTT | TRBJ1-1 | - | TRBV6-5 | few
CASTRGGEETQYF | TGTGCCAGCACCCGGGGGGGGGAAGAGACCCAGTACTTC | TRBJ2-5 | TRBD2 | TRBV28 | -
CASSLAGGPLRDTQYF | TGTGCCAGCAGTTTAGCGGGAGGGCCCTTGAGAGATACGCAGTATTTT | TRBJ2-3 | TRBD2 | TRBV28 | -
CASSQDPAKAYEQYF | TGTGCCAGCAGCCAAGACCCAGCCAAAGCCTACGAGCAGTACTTC | TRBJ2-7 | - | TRBV4-2 | -
CASSLDVGPQHF | TGTGCCAGCAGCTTAGATGTGGGACCCCAGCATTTT | TRBJ1-5 | - | TRBV7-2 | -
CASSSPGSSGRHKYF | TGTGCCAGCAGCTCCCCTGGGAGCAGCGGGAGACATAAGTACTTC | TRBJ2-7 | TRBD2 | TRBV11-2 | -
CASSWGDQETQYF | TGCGCCAGCAGCTGGGGGGATCAAGAGACCCAGTACTTC | TRBJ2-5 | - | TRBV5-1 | few
CASRTAYYEQYF | TGTGCCAGCAGGACAGCTTACTACGAGCAGTACTTC | TRBJ2-7 | - | TRBV28 | few
CASSIVLSNQPQHF | TGTGCCAGTAGTATAGTCCTCAGCAATCAGCCCCAGCATTTT | TRBJ1-5 | - | TRBV19 | -
CASSALAGGGNEQFF | TGTGCCAGCTCAGCCTTAGCGGGAGGGGGCAATGAGCAGTTCTTC | TRBJ2-1 | TRBD2 | TRBV2 | -
CASTRDSTTEAFF | TGTGCCAGCACCCGGGACAGCACCACTGAAGCTTTCTTT | TRBJ1-1 | TRBD1 | TRBV2 | -
CASSIMDYTDTQYF | TGTGCCAGTAGTATAATGGACTACACAGATACGCAGTATTTT | TRBJ2-3 | - | TRBV19 | few